The 16 T cell receptor beta chains reported below all come from one sample, sequenced in a study of blood T cell repertoires in COVID-19. Some clones are missing from TCRdb's copy, which holds only in-frame ones; the method was immunoSEQ multiplex PCR. The table has about 670,000 clones, around 89% seen once. The sample was peripheral blood. All receptors derive from a woman aged 18-29 years with acute or convalescent COVID-19.

This chain links TRBV19 with TRBJ1-6; D may be TRBD1 (5 bases). CDR1 is LNHDA, CDR2 SQIVND, per germline (reference sequence). This CDR3 region has 15 residues. The V and J ends lost 5 bases and 7 bases respectively, with 15 bases between them. The CDR3 region has the DNA TGTGCCAGTAGTTTCTACCAGGGAGGCAATTCACCCCTCCACTTT. Protein product: CASSFYQGGNSPLHF.

This chain links TRBV30 with TRBJ1-2, with D unclear. CDR1 and CDR2 from the germline V gene are GTSNPN and SVGIG (reference sequence). There are 13 residues in the CDR3. V was shortened by 1 base and J by 7 bases, with 13 bases between the two germline ends. This CDR3 reads CAWSGSGRGGYTF. CDR3 DNA sequence: TGTGCCTGGAGTGGGAGTGGGCGGGGTGGCTACACCTTC.

The chain joins TRBV7-8 to TRBJ2-2; 11 bases agree with TRBD1. This CDR3 is built from 17 residues. Germline V gene lookup returns CDR1 SGHVS and CDR2 FQNEAQ. The trim removed 5 bases at V and 6 bases at J, leaving 11 bases unmatched. DNA for the CDR3: TGTGCCAGCAGCCCCCAGGACAGGGGGCGCATCTCCGGGGAGCTGTTTTTT. As protein: CASSPQDRGRISGELFF.

This chain uses TRBV10-2 with TRBJ2-3, with D possibly TRBD2 on 7 matching bases. Trimming left V 6 bases short and J 0 bases short, with 19 bases between. This CDR3 region has 17 residues. Germline V gene data show CDR1 as WSHSY and CDR2 as SAAADI. CDR3 residues: CASRLDGGLMSTDTQYF. The CDR3 nucleotides read TGCGCCAGCAGGCTCGACGGGGGGCTAATGAGCACAGATACGCAGTATTTT.

The rearrangement joins TRBV28 to TRBJ1-1, with 7 bases aligning to TRBD1. Germline assignment: CDR1 MDHEN and CDR2 SYDVKM. This CDR3 region has 14 residues. V shed 6 bases and J 6 bases; nucleotides not matched to a gene: 10. This CDR3 is CASSLMTGSPEAFF. CDR3 DNA sequence: TGTGCCAGCAGCCTAATGACAGGGTCACCTGAAGCTTTCTTT.

This clone was detected only once. The V gene is TRBV28, the J gene TRBJ2-4, with D perhaps TRBD1 (6 bases). This CDR3 is built from 14 residues. V was cut by 4 bases and J by 4 bases, with 11 bases left in between. Looked up from germline, CDR1 is MDHEN and CDR2 is SYDVKM. The CDR3 nucleotides are TGTGCCAGCAGTTCACAGGGTATGAAAAACATTCAGTACTTC. Its protein product is CASSSQGMKNIQYF. The full variable domain, in which reference TRBV28 and TRBJ2-4 provide the parts outside the CDR3, is DVKVTQSSRYLVKRTGEKVFLECVQDMDHENMFWYRQDPGLGLRLIYFSYDVKMKEKGDIPEGYSVSREKKERFSLILESASTNQTSMYLCASSSQGMKNIQYFGAGTRLSVL.

V is TRBV12-5 and J is TRBJ1-1; D perhaps matches TRBD1 (5 bases). V was clipped by 5 bases and J by 4 bases, with 14 bases between them. There are 14 residues in the CDR3. Germline CDR1 and CDR2: LGHNT and FRNRAP. CDR3 nucleotides: TGTGCTAGTGGTCCCATGACGGGGGGCACTGAAGCTTTCTTT. The encoded protein is CASGPMTGGTEAFF.

V usage is TRBV5-1 and J usage is TRBJ1-1; D uncertain. Germline CDR1 and CDR2: SGHRS and YFSETQ. CDR3 size: 13 residues. Between the trimmed V and J ends, which lost 0 bases and 11 bases, there was a span of 14 bases. The CDR3: CASSLDHPAGAFF. The CDR3 DNA sequence: TGCGCCAGCAGCTTGGATCATCCTGCGGGGGCTTTCTTT.

V is TRBV3-1 (or the pseudogene TRBV3-2) and J is TRBJ2-7, with a weak D call TRBD2 (6 bases). Trimming took off 7 bases at V and 7 bases at J, with 14 bases between the two ends. Germline-derived CDR1 and CDR2 are LGHDT and YNNKEL (reference sequence). The CDR3 has 12 residues. In nucleotides, the CDR3 is TGTGCCAGCAACCGTCTCGGAGGGGAGCAGTACTTC. Amino acid sequence: CASNRLGGEQYF.

The chain links TRBV14 to TRBJ2-1; no clear D gene. The V end lost 6 bases, the J end lost 1 base, and 7 bases lay between the germline ends. Germline V gene data show CDR1 as SGHDN and CDR2 as FVKESK. This CDR3 is 13 amino acids long. In DNA form, the CDR3 reads TGTGCCAGCAGTAGTTTTTCCTACAATGAGCAGTTCTTC. It translates to CASSSFSYNEQFF.

J is TRBJ2-1 and V is TRBV4-1; D unresolved. V lost 2 bases and J lost 8, with 10 bases in between. The V gene's germline CDR1 is MGHRA and CDR2 YSYEKL. The CDR3 is made up of 13 amino acids. The CDR3, as DNA: TGCGCCAGCAGCCAATATGAACTTTATGAGCAGTTCTTC. Its translation is CASSQYELYEQFF.

The chain recombines TRBV18 with TRBJ1-2; 9 positions match TRBD1. Germline CDR1 and CDR2: KGHSH and LQKENI. This CDR3 has 17 residues. V lost 5 bases to trimming and J lost 5 bases; unmatched junction nucleotides: 15. CDR3 nucleotides: TGTGCCAGCTCAGCCGGGACAGGGACATTCGGAGAGTATGGCTACACCTTC. Protein: CASSAGTGTFGEYGYTF.

This chain links TRBV5-5 with TRBJ2-7; TRBD1 aligns across 8 bases. The CDR3 is made up of 15 amino acids. With V trimmed by 4 bases and J by 3 bases, 9 bases remained unmatched. Germline V gene data show CDR1 as SGHKS and CDR2 as YYEKEE (reference sequence). The CDR3 region is CASSLGGTGVYEQYF. CDR3 nucleotides: TGTGCCAGCAGCCTGGGCGGGACAGGAGTCTACGAGCAGTACTTC.

The chain is built from TRBV7-3 and TRBJ1-1; D not certain. Germline V gene sequence: CDR1 SGHTA, CDR2 FQGTGA. Trimming cost V 4 bases and J 0 bases, with 6 bases left between them. The CDR3 covers 13 residues. The chain's CDR3 is CASSWAMNTEAFF. In DNA form, the CDR3 reads TGTGCCAGCAGCTGGGCTATGAACACTGAAGCTTTCTTT. Based on the CDR3 plus reference TRBV7-3 and TRBJ1-1, the full variable domain is GAGVSQTPSNKVTEKGKYVELRCDPISGHTALYWYRQSLGQGPEFLIYFQGTGAADDSGLPNDRFFAVRPEGSVSTLKIQRTERGDSAVYLCASSWAMNTEAFFGQGTRLTVV.

The chain couples TRBV7-9 to TRBJ1-2, with D hard to call. CDR3 length: 16 residues. V shed 4 bases and J shed 0 bases, with 15 bases lying between them. CDR1 is SEHNR and CDR2 is FQNEAQ in the germline V gene (reference sequence). CDR3 sequence: CASSSSAVATNYGYTF. CDR3 nucleotide sequence: TGTGCCAGCAGCTCCTCCGCGGTAGCTACTAACTATGGCTACACCTTC.

The rearrangement joins TRBV6-6 to TRBJ1-1; TRBD1 might be the D (5 bases). The CDR3 loop spans 15 amino acids. The germline CDR1 and CDR2 sequences are MNHNY and SVGAGI (reference sequence). V lost 6 bases, J lost 10 bases, and 24 bases lay in between. The CDR3 nucleotides are TGTGCCAGCAGGCGTAAACAGGTTCCGGAGGGCCGAGCTTTCTTT. Translation: CASRRKQVPEGRAFF.